A selection of T cell receptor beta chains follows, all from one sample in a study of radiotherapy plus CTLA-4 blockade in lung cancer. The protocol was immunoSEQ multiplex PCR, while the TCRdb copy is restricted to in-frame clones and leaves out a portion. This table has tens of thousands of clones, 84% appearing once. The specimen was peripheral blood, collected from a patient treated with radiotherapy plus ipilimumab. These receptors were collected from a human donor with non-small cell lung cancer whose response to radiotherapy plus ipilimumab could not be evaluated. CDR3s include the opening cysteine and the closing phenylalanine or tryptophan. The D gene is left open where the match is weak. Only part of the rows carry a size: once, few, many, or a class if the clone is expanded.

TGTGCCATCAGTGAGTCAACTGATACGCAGTATTTT,CAISESTDTQYF,TRBV10-3,NA,TRBJ2-3,NA
TGTGCCAGCAGTTCCTTGTGGCGCGGTCCCTACGAGCAGTACTTC,CASSSLWRGPYEQYF,TRBV6-5,NA,TRBJ2-7,NA
TGTGCCAGTAGTACAGGACAGGCCGCACAGGAGACCCAGTACTTC,CASSTGQAAQETQYF,TRBV19,NA,TRBJ2-5,TRBD1
TGCGCCAGCAGCCTGGGGGACAGCTCAAACACCATATATTTT,CASSLGDSSNTIYF,TRBV5-1,NA,TRBJ1-3,TRBD1
TGTGCCAGCAGCCACTCGACAGGGAACACTGAAGCTTTCTTT,CASSHSTGNTEAFF,TRBV14,once,TRBJ1-1,NA
TGTGCCAGCAGCTCTGGGACTCAGCAGTTCTTC,CASSSGTQQFF,TRBV7-6,once,TRBJ2-1,NA
TGCGCCAGCGCCCTTCTCGCGACAGGGGGCAATGAGCAGTTCTTC,CASALLATGGNEQFF,TRBV5-1,NA,TRBJ2-1,TRBD1
TGTGCCAGCAGCTTAGTGGCGGGGGCAACAGATACGCAGTATTTT,CASSLVAGATDTQYF,TRBV7-9,NA,TRBJ2-3,NA
TGTGCCAGTAGTATAGTGGGGCAGCGGGGGACTGAAGCTTTCTTT,CASSIVGQRGTEAFF,TRBV19,NA,TRBJ1-1,NA
TGCGCCAGCAGCCTCGCGGGAGACGGACGAAATGAGCAGTTCTTC,CASSLAGDGRNEQFF,TRBV4-3,NA,TRBJ2-1,TRBD2
TGCAGCGCTGAGAAGGACAGGGAAGAGACCCAGTACTTC,CSAEKDREETQYF,TRBV29-1,NA,TRBJ2-5,TRBD1
TGTGCCTGGAGTGTACACGGGACAGGGATTGAAAAACTGTTTTTT,CAWSVHGTGIEKLFF,TRBV30,NA,TRBJ1-4,TRBD1
TGTGCCAGCAGGGGGGGGGCGGGCTACGAGCAGTACTTC,CASRGGAGYEQYF,TRBV11-2,few,TRBJ2-7,NA
TGTGCTAGCAGTTTATTGAGGGGGCGGAACACTGAAGCTTTCTTT,CASSLLRGRNTEAFF,TRBV28,NA,TRBJ1-1,TRBD1
TGCGCCAGCAGCCAAGAGGTAGCGGGAGGGCTCTACGAGCAGTACTTC,CASSQEVAGGLYEQYF,TRBV4-3,NA,TRBJ2-7,TRBD2
TGTGCCAGCAGTTTGGCGGGAGTGTTCAATGAGCAGTTCTTC,CASSLAGVFNEQFF,TRBV28,NA,TRBJ2-1,TRBD2
TGTGCCAGCAGCAGACTAGGGGGGGTCGCAGATACGCAGTATTTT,CASSRLGGVADTQYF,TRBV11-2,NA,TRBJ2-3,NA
TGCGCCAGCAGCCAAGAAACTAGCGGGAGTTTTACTCTGGATCATGAGCAGTTCTTC,CASSQETSGSFTLDHEQFF,TRBV4-3,NA,TRBJ2-1,TRBD2
TGTGCCAGCAGCAACTACGGGACTAGCTACAATGAGCAGTTCTTC,CASSNYGTSYNEQFF,TRBV27,NA,TRBJ2-1,TRBD2
TGTGCCAGCAGTTCCCTAGGGACAGGCAATCAGCCCCAGCATTTT,CASSSLGTGNQPQHF,TRBV27,NA,TRBJ1-5,TRBD1
TGTGCCAGCAGCGTATCAGGGGGCTCCTACGAGCAGTACTTC,CASSVSGGSYEQYF,TRBV5-6,NA,TRBJ2-7,TRBD1
TGTGCCAGTAGTATCGGGGGGCAAGAGACCCAGTACTTC,CASSIGGQETQYF,TRBV19,NA,TRBJ2-5,TRBD2
TGTGCCAGCTCACAAATAACAGGTTCCCATGAGCAGTTCTTC,CASSQITGSHEQFF,TRBV18,NA,TRBJ2-1,NA
TGTGCCAGCAGCCGGGAGGGGTACAATGAGCAGTTCTTC,CASSREGYNEQFF,TRBV28,NA,TRBJ2-1,TRBD2
TGCGCCAGCAGTTCGGACAGGGGGGGCACTGAAGCTTTCTTT,CASSSDRGGTEAFF,TRBV5-1,NA,TRBJ1-1,TRBD1
TGTGCCTGGAGTGTACTTGGAGGGTCGTTCCAGCCCCAGCATTTT,CAWSVLGGSFQPQHF,TRBV30,NA,TRBJ1-5,NA
TGCGCCAGCAGCTTGGTTGGCGGGCAAAACATTCAGTACTTC,CASSLVGGQNIQYF,TRBV5-1,NA,TRBJ2-4,NA
TGTGCCAGCAGTGGACGGGGGTGGGAGACCCAGTACTTC,CASSGRGWETQYF,TRBV6-1,NA,TRBJ2-5,NA
TGTGCCAGCAGCTACCCCACTCAGGGCGAAGAGACCCAGTACTTC,CASSYPTQGEETQYF,TRBV28,once,TRBJ2-5,NA
TGTGCCAGCTCACCCCTTGGCGGGGGAAACGAAAAACTGTTTTTT,CASSPLGGGNEKLFF,TRBV18,NA,TRBJ1-4,NA
TGTGCCAGCAGCTCAGACCGGACAGGCTCTGGAAACACCATATATTTT,CASSSDRTGSGNTIYF,TRBV7-2,NA,TRBJ1-3,TRBD1
TGCGCCAGCAGCCAACCAGGAGATACGCAGTATTTT,CASSQPGDTQYF,TRBV4-3,once,TRBJ2-3,NA
TGTGCCAGCCGACAGGGGACCGGGGAGCTGTTTTTT,CASRQGTGELFF,TRBV7-3,once,TRBJ2-2,TRBD1
TGCAGCGTTGAGACATACTCCTACGAGCAGTACTTC,CSVETYSYEQYF,TRBV29-1,NA,TRBJ2-7,NA
TGTGCCAGCAGTTACGGACAGGGGAACTATGGCTACACCTTC,CASSYGQGNYGYTF,TRBV28,NA,TRBJ1-2,TRBD1
TGTGCCAGCTCACCACCGGGACAGAGGTTCCAAGAGACCCAGTACTTC,CASSPPGQRFQETQYF,TRBV18,NA,TRBJ2-5,TRBD1
TGTGCCAGCAGCTTGTTGAGGGATACGCAGTATTTT,CASSLLRDTQYF,TRBV5-4,NA,TRBJ2-3,NA
TGTGCCAGCAGCGTTGGTGGGGGCAGGGGTGAGCAGTTCTTC,CASSVGGGRGEQFF,TRBV7-8,NA,TRBJ2-1,NA
TGTGCCAGCAGTTTGGGGACAGGGAGCACAGATACGCAGTATTTT,CASSLGTGSTDTQYF,TRBV28,once,TRBJ2-3,TRBD1
TGCGCCAGCAGCCCTGTGGGAGGCTCCTACAATGAGCAGTTCTTC,CASSPVGGSYNEQFF,TRBV4-3,NA,TRBJ2-1,NA
TGCGCCAGCAGCTTGGCCTGGGGACAGGGGGCGCAAGAGCAGTACTTC,CASSLAWGQGAQEQYF,TRBV5-1,NA,TRBJ2-5,TRBD1
TGTGCCAGCAGGAGCGGAGTCTCTGGAAACACCATATATTTT,CASRSGVSGNTIYF,TRBV2,NA,TRBJ1-3,NA
TGTGCCAGCAGCGAGGGACACCGACCCATCGATGAGCAGTTCTTC,CASSEGHRPIDEQFF,TRBV11-2,NA,TRBJ2-1,NA
TGCAGCGCCCGGGACAGCTATGGCTACACCTTC,CSARDSYGYTF,TRBV29-1,NA,TRBJ1-2,TRBD1
TGTGCCAGCAGTCCAGGGACTAGCGGGCCGAGCACAGATACGCAGTATTTT,CASSPGTSGPSTDTQYF,TRBV28,few,TRBJ2-3,TRBD2
TGTGCCAGCAGTCCCAGGGGATATAACGCAGGGCCCTATGGCTACACCTTC,CASSPRGYNAGPYGYTF,TRBV28,NA,TRBJ1-2,NA
TGTGCCAGCTCACCAGAGGGCAAGACCCAGTACTTC,CASSPEGKTQYF,TRBV18,few,TRBJ2-5,NA
TGTGCCAGTAGTATACCCGACAGACCTTACGAGCAGTACTTC,CASSIPDRPYEQYF,TRBV19,NA,TRBJ2-7,NA
TGCGCCAGCTCCCGGGACTTCGGGGAGCTGTTTTTT,CASSRDFGELFF,TRBV5-1,few,TRBJ2-2,NA
TGTGCCAGCAGCCCCCGGGACTATCGTACTGAGCAGTTCTTC,CASSPRDYRTEQFF,TRBV9,NA,TRBJ2-1,TRBD2
TGCGCCAGCAGCCAAGGGGCACATGACGAGCAGTACTTC,CASSQGAHDEQYF,TRBV4-1,NA,TRBJ2-7,NA
TGTGCCACCCAGAGTCCCGGGACACGGTTTGACCCTGGCTACACCTTC,CATQSPGTRFDPGYTF,TRBV28,NA,TRBJ1-2,NA